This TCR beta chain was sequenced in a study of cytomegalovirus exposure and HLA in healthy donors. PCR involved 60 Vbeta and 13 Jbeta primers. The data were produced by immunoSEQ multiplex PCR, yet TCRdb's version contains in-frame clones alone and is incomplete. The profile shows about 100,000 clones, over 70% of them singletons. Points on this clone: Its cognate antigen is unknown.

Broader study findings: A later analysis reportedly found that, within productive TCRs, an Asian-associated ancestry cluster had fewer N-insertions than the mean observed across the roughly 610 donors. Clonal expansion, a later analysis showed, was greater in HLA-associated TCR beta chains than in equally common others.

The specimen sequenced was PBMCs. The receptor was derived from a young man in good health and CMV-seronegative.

The CDR3 coding sequence is TGCGCCAGCAGCTTGGGACAGCTATTCAATGAGCAGTTCTTC. It specifies CASSLGQLFNEQFF. The chain carries TRBV5-1 and TRBJ2-1, with D perhaps matching TRBD1 (5 bases). Germline CDR1 SGHRS, CDR2 YFSETQ. The CDR3 sequence is 14 residues long. V lost 0 bases to trimming and J lost 6 bases, with 10 bases between them.